Shown below are 16 T cell receptor beta chains from a single sample sequenced in a study of shared clonotypes between healthy human individuals. Clones were read by immunoSEQ multiplex PCR, and TCRdb kept only the in-frame ones, dropping some. The sample records about 680,000 clones, less than 80% being singletons. Source material: memory CD4+ T cells sorted from blood. Stated subset: CD45RA-negative fraction. These receptors all stem from a woman aged 25 to 39 in good health.

This clone occurred a few times. V is TRBV19 and J is TRBJ2-1; TRBD1 matches 7 bases. V lost 3 bases, J lost 3 bases, and 5 bases stayed unmatched. The length of the CDR3 is 15 residues. Germline values: CDR1 LNHDA, CDR2 SQIVND (reference sequence). The CDR3 nucleotides read TGTGCCAGTAGTATCCGACAGGGAAACTACAATGAGCAGTTCTTC. Its protein is CASSIRQGNYNEQFF.

This chain connects TRBV2 to TRBJ2-7; 7 nucleotides match TRBD1. With V trimmed by 4 bases and J by 2 bases, 5 bases remained unmatched. Germline CDR1 is SNHLY and CDR2 is FYNNEI. The length of the CDR3 is 14 residues. In DNA form, the CDR3 reads TGTGCCAGCAGTGTGAGGACAGGAGCCTACGAGCAGTACTTC. This codes for CASSVRTGAYEQYF.

The V and J genes are TRBV5-6 and TRBJ1-2; no definite D call. The CDR3 is 15 residues long. The V end lost 4 bases, the J end lost 4 bases, and 17 bases lay between the germline ends. From germline, CDR1 is SGHDT and CDR2 YYEEEE. CDR3 sequence reads: CASSPPAGFGYGYTF. CDR3 coding DNA: TGTGCCAGCAGCCCGCCGGCGGGGTTTGGCTATGGCTACACCTTC.

In nucleotides, the CDR3 is TGTGCCAGCAGTGCACTAGCGGGAGCGCCGGGGGAGCTGTTTTTT. Its translation: CASSALAGAPGELFF. The chain has TRBV2 and TRBJ2-2; 11 bases fit TRBD2. Germline CDR1 is SNHLY and CDR2 is FYNNEI. This CDR3 is 15 amino acids long. V lost 4 bases to trimming and J lost 8 bases; unmatched junction nucleotides: 6.

The V gene is TRBV19, the J gene TRBJ1-3, with 9 bases that match TRBD1. V lost 5 bases, J lost 4 bases, and 6 bases stayed unmatched. This CDR3 is built from 15 residues. In germline, CDR1 is LNHDA, CDR2 SQIVND (reference sequence). DNA of the CDR3: TGTGCCAGTAGTCCTGGGACAGGGAGGGGAAACACCATATATTTT. As protein: CASSPGTGRGNTIYF. The whole variable domain, filled in from reference TRBV19 and TRBJ1-3, reads DGGITQSPKYLFRKEGQNVTLSCEQNLNHDAMYWYRQDPGQGLRLIYYSQIVNDFQKGDIAEGYSVSREKKESFPLTVTSAQKNPTAFYLCASSPGTGRGNTIYFGEGSWLTVV.

The V gene is TRBV7-6, the J gene TRBJ2-5, with 8 bases lining up with TRBD2. There are 16 residues in the CDR3. Germline CDR1 SGHVS, CDR2 FNYEAQ. V lost 5 bases to trimming and J lost 4 bases; unmatched junction nucleotides: 12. Here the CDR3 DNA reads TGTGCCAGCAGCAAATCACAAAGTCTAGCGGGAGAGACCCAGTACTTC. Its translation is CASSKSQSLAGETQYF.

V and J are TRBV7-9 and TRBJ1-2; D is undetermined. Trimming shortened V by 6 bases and J by 4 bases, and 15 bases separated the two germline ends. This CDR3 contains 14 residues. Germline V CDR1 and CDR2: SEHNR, FQNEAQ (reference sequence). In DNA form, the CDR3 reads TGTGCCAGCAGTCCCTCCCAGAGGGCCTATGGCTACACCTTC. Encoded protein: CASSPSQRAYGYTF.

This chain connects TRBV19 to TRBJ2-5; 7 bases match TRBD2. The CDR3 extends over 13 amino acids. Germline V gene lookup returns CDR1 LNHDA and CDR2 SQIVND (reference sequence). The ends lost 3 bases at V and 13 bases at J; junction bases unmatched: 11. CDR3 protein: CASSIVTSSPPYF. CDR3 DNA sequence: TGTGCCAGTAGTATCGTGACTAGCAGTCCTCCGTACTTC.

This clone was counted between two and nine times. This chain connects TRBV29-1 to TRBJ1-2; 8 bases match TRBD1. J gave up 4 bases and V 7 bases, and 8 bases lay outside the gene matches. CDR3 length equals 13 residues. The germline CDR1 and CDR2 sequences are SQVTM and ANQGSEA. CDR3 sequence (DNA): TGCAGCGCCCAGGGGACAGGCGGCTATGGCTACACCTTC. Protein: CSAQGTGGYGYTF. Based on the CDR3 plus reference TRBV29-1 and TRBJ1-2, the full variable domain is SAVISQKPSRDICQRGTSLTIQCQVDSQVTMMFWYRQQPGQSLTLIATANQGSEATYESGFVIDKFPISRPNLTFSTLTVSNMSPEDSSIYLCSAQGTGGYGYTFGSGTRLTVV.

This clone appeared a single time. The V gene is TRBV27, the J gene TRBJ2-1, with 8 bases fitting TRBD2. There are 15 residues in the CDR3. Trimming cost V 4 bases and J 8 bases; bases outside gene matches: 10. CDR1 MNHEY and CDR2 SMNVEV come from the germline V gene (reference sequence). The CDR3 protein is CASSSRADGRDEQFF. The CDR3, as DNA: TGTGCCAGCAGTTCCCGAGCCGACGGGAGGGATGAGCAGTTCTTC.

Comment on this clone: It is unclear where the CDR3 begins or ends on the DNA, so no DNA is shown, and the CDR3 is as TCRdb lists it. CDR3 protein: CASSFGAGSYGYTF. This sequence joins TRBV28 and TRBJ1-2. A total of 14 residues make up the CDR3, ends included. Germline V gene sequence: CDR1 MDHEN, CDR2 SYDVKM.

The rearrangement uses TRBV2 and TRBJ2-2; the D is unclear. V shed 5 bases and J shed 8 bases, with 9 bases lying between them. CDR3 length: 12 residues. Germline V gives CDR1 SNHLY, CDR2 FYNNEI. CDR3 DNA: TGTGCCAGCAGTCCCGACCAGGGGGAGCTGTTTTTT. Translation: CASSPDQGELFF. Full variable domain (rest looked up from reference TRBV2 and TRBJ2-2): EPEVTQTPSHQVTQMGQEVILRCVPISNHLYFYWYRQILGQKVEFLVSFYNNEISEKSEIFDDQFSVERPDGSNFTLKIRSTKLEDSAMYFCASSPDQGELFFGEGSRLTVL.

Here the CDR3 reads CASSFGTDIAGELFF. The DNA for the CDR3 is TGTGCCAGCAGCTTCGGGACAGACATCGCCGGGGAGCTGTTTTTT. This chain connects TRBV7-9 to TRBJ2-2; TRBD1 agrees at 7 bases. The CDR3 is made up of 15 amino acids. Germline values: CDR1 SEHNR, CDR2 FQNEAQ (reference sequence). The junction had 7 bases not matched to a gene; V was cut back by 3 bases and J by 6 bases.

The rearrangement links TRBV7-9 to TRBJ1-2; D uncertain. The germline gives CDR1 SEHNR, CDR2 FQNEAQ (reference sequence). This CDR3 is 11 amino acids long. The V end was cut by 5 bases, the J end by 14 bases, with 15 bases between. Here the CDR3 DNA reads TGTGCCAGCAGCCCCCCGGCACAGTCAACCTTC. Protein sequence: CASSPPAQSTF.

This clone has just a few counts. The gene calls are TRBV7-2 and TRBJ2-5; D unclear. The CDR3 sequence is 15 residues long. Germline CDR1 is SGHTA and CDR2 is FQGNSA. V was pared by 2 bases and J by 5 bases, with 15 bases between. The CDR3 is CASSLTMAPRETQYF. The CDR3, as DNA: TGTGCCAGCAGCTTAACGATGGCGCCTCGGGAGACCCAGTACTTC.

This clone was counted only a few times. The chain combines TRBV29-1 with TRBJ2-5; 9 bases fit TRBD1. Germline V lookup: CDR1 SQVTM, CDR2 ANQGSEA. The CDR3 has 17 amino acids. The ends lost 4 bases at V and 11 bases at J; junction bases unmatched: 23. The CDR3, as DNA: TGCAGCGTTGCCAGAACCGGGACAGGGACCCCGAGGGGGGAGCAGTACTTC. Its protein is CSVARTGTGTPRGEQYF.